This T cell receptor beta chain was profiled in a study of cytomegalovirus exposure and HLA in healthy donors (dated 2017 in TCRdb). Turning to the overall study: In an earlier analysis of fewer than 750 of the donors, 250 to 350 Gb of sequence data and 90 million to 120 million unique TCR beta sequences from roughly 200 million T cells were reported. An early release covering about 600 HLA-typed donors comprised 250 to 350 gigabases of sequencing data and around 85 million unique TCR sequences. Among the roughly 400 genotyped donors, approximately 76% belonged to the genetic ancestry cluster associated with self-reported Caucasian donors. The study aimed to test whether signatures of past pathogen exposure could be identified by cataloging public T cell receptors. The T cell repertoires of 550 to 850 subjects were profiled by immunosequencing and related to cytomegalovirus serostatus. Besides the first cohort of 666 subjects, a separate validation cohort made up of 120 or so different subjects was used. The study combined high-throughput TCR immunosequencing, statistical association of individual TCRs with disease status, and machine learning to predict cytomegalovirus infection status. In a later analysis, previously published TCR beta repertoires from more than 500 donors were re-analyzed and high-resolution HLA genotyping was added so that TCR occurrence patterns could be studied. In the later analysis, no new phenotypic data were used to find candidate immune exposures; instead, reliance was placed on TCR beta sequences and their occurrence across donors. An earlier analysis of several hundred of the donors applied high-throughput TCR beta sequencing to assess whether each TCR beta V gene segment acted as functional or pseudogenic. Alongside the repertoire data, information on donor age, sex, ethnicity and CMV serostatus was compiled. Genome-wide SNP genotypes for about 55% of the 666 donors were used in a later genetic analysis, which treated that subset as a discovery cohort. All discovery cohort repertoires had been generated using a single sequencing platform. Class I and class II HLA loci were covered by the typing at four-digit resolution. The number of typed donors differed by locus: roughly 620-640 for A, B, C, DRB1 and DQB1; approximately 540 for DQA1; over 600 for DPA1; and roughly 490 for DPB1. Roughly 5 DR-DQ haplotypes were handled as single units for association and clustering because linkage in the cohort was strong. Among about 360 genotyped donors of the cohort, an average of about 240,000 unique TCR beta nucleotide sequences were sequenced per donor, roughly 20% of them non-productive.

The paper as a whole reports these results and caveats: The study listed 164 TCR beta chains as associated with cytomegalovirus. Compared with equally common non-associated chains, HLA-associated TCR beta chains in a later analysis were more clonally expanded and had lower generation probabilities. According to the authors, the approach could potentially be generalized to other disease states and immunological phenotypes. Broadly in line with IMGT annotations, most TCR beta V segments showed up in productive rearrangements about 90% or about 30% of the time in an earlier analysis of several hundred of the donors. In both the original and validation cohorts, the classifier was reported to diagnose cytomegalovirus status with high specificity and sensitivity. Immune exposure information for the cohort was limited to CMV serostatus. Correlated functional status among segregating V segments might reflect linkage disequilibrium, but an unknown experimental factor could not be ruled out. Roughly uniform sequencing depth across donors was assumed in presence/absence analyses, although this assumption may not hold. When HLA alleles, especially DR and DQ, strongly co-occurred, TCR associations were difficult to assign to individual alleles. In a later analysis, several top co-occurrence clusters were reported to appear linked to parvovirus B19, influenza, CMV and Epstein-Barr virus. A few of the identified cytomegalovirus-associated TCR beta chains were confirmed in vitro to be specific for cytomegalovirus antigens. A cluster of highly shared sequence variants was judged likely to represent a technical artifact of the sequencing pipeline. According to a later analysis, most CMV-associated TCR beta chains appeared to be HLA-restricted, and the HLA associations seemed to be driven largely by CMV exposure. An association between a missense DCLRE1C variant and V-gene and J-gene trimming of TCR beta chains was found in a later genetic analysis and replicated in an independent cohort. While some public TCRs were present in many individuals, most TCR sequences turned up only very rarely across donors. According to a later genetic analysis, donors in an Asian-associated ancestry cluster had fewer N-insertions in productive TCRs than the approximately 650-donor mean. In a later analysis, the rate of TCR association differed among HLA loci, with DRB1 alleles having the most associated TCRs and HLA-C alleles having the fewest. The earlier analysis of around 600 of the donors excluded over 15 rarely observed V segments, including chromosome 9 orphons, because counts were too low. In this cohort, only TCR beta chains were sequenced, and detectable features were limited by the absence of alpha or paired-chain data. Because HLA typing was missing for some donors at each locus, association tests included only the typed subset. At a false discovery rate of 0.05, a later analysis linked about 17,000 TCR beta sequences to specific HLA alleles. A further reported finding was that TCR beta sequences accurately predicted the HLA-A and HLA-B alleles for most subjects in the first cohort. The 87-base-pair reads could not distinguish some IMGT-functional V segments, including TRBV6-2 and TRBV6-3, so those segments were excluded.

The cohort comprised around 690 healthy bone marrow donors. At the time of sampling, all cohort members were nominally healthy, though unrecorded immune exposures were likely present. The donor was CMV seropositive and belonged to the group of 250 to 300 seropositive cohort members. Each donor provided a peripheral blood sample, and peripheral blood mononuclear cells were used for TCR beta sequencing. The Qiagen DNeasy Blood Extraction Kit was used to extract genomic DNA from the blood cell samples. V ends up 6 bases short and J 0 bases short, with an unmatched junction base count of 15. CDR1 and CDR2, per the germline V gene (reference sequence), are LNHDA and SQIVND. Reading from cysteine to phenylalanine, the CDR3 counts 20 amino acids. Only CDR3 DNA is held: 60 bases, read in frame from base 1. The library was obtained by the immunoSEQ multiplex PCR assay. A mixture of 60 forward primers for TCR Vbeta segments and 13 reverse primers for TCR Jbeta segments was used in the multiplex PCR. The CDR3 region of rearranged TCR beta genes was amplified from genomic DNA by a multiplex PCR assay. The Illumina HiSeq System was used to sequence the amplified TCR beta libraries as 87-base-pair reads. The published analysis was carried out like this. A later analysis tallied around 82 million unique TCR beta chains across the 666 repertoires, and approximately 9.9 million of those chains were shared by two or more donors. Raw reads were error-corrected and collapsed into unique sequences with a nearest-neighbor algorithm that merged closely related sequences to remove PCR and sequencing errors. To assign V, D and J gene segments, CDR3 sequences were aligned to IMGT reference sequences. For a sequence to be retained, a match of at least six nucleotides to both a V gene segment and a J gene segment was required. Rearrangements were classified as productive when the CDR3 lacked stop codons and remained in frame with V and J, and all other rearrangements were classified as non-productive. CDR3 was defined according to IMGT convention as the region running from the second conserved V-encoded cysteine to the conserved J-encoded phenylalanine. In an earlier analysis of more than 550 of the donors, sequences lacking an unambiguous match to a single V gene segment were excluded. An earlier analysis of several hundred of the donors called V segments functional above 56.7% productive rearrangements and segregating when the between-donor standard deviation exceeded 5%. A statistical classification framework was built to diagnose cytomegalovirus status from the catalog of TCR beta chain sequences. In a later analysis, TCR nucleotide sequences were compared against IMGT/GENE-DB human TR gene sequences so that V and J genes could be assigned. A later analysis assigned CDR3 sequences and most-parsimonious VDJ recombination scenarios with the TCRdist pipeline. A later analysis defined each TCR beta chain by its CDR3 amino acid sequence plus V-gene family, and excluded reads lacking a unique V-gene family. As a way to deal with suspected cross-contamination and a sequencing artifact, a later analysis dropped 450 to 700 nucleotide sequences that were highly shared and had low generation probability. A later analysis calculated a clonal expansion index for each public chain from normalized within-repertoire ranks of inferred template counts. In a later analysis, generation probabilities were computed using a VDJ recombination model fitted to out-of-frame rearrangements, and the results were checked against IGoR. In a later analysis, TCR-TCR, TCR-HLA and TCR-CMV co-occurrence was scored with hypergeometric tests, and a repertoire-size bias correction was applied to TCR pairs. False discovery rates were estimated in a later analysis by permuting HLA or CMV assignments 20 times. In a later analysis, co-occurring TCRs were grouped using DBSCAN, and TCRdist sequence similarity was added for clustering within HLA-allele-positive subsets. Repertoires with fewer than 30,000 or more than 120,000 public chains, plus five repertoires with anomalous nucleotide sharing, were excluded from co-occurrence clustering. TCRdb limited this immuneACCESS table to in-frame rearrangements with V and J called. A share of clones is missing; checked studies link under half to unresolved V genes, and the rest is unexplained. D and trimming were read from the DNA, whereas the V and J calls and clone size are those reported in that table. The sample's records list tens of thousands of clones. Of the sample, 3.5% to 4% falls within the top ten clones.

Details on this clone: Its target antigen remains unknown.

This TCR was recovered from a young man in good health and CMV-seropositive. The chain links TRBV19 with TRBJ2-3, and 13 bases in between align with TRBD2. Sequenced input: PBMCs. CDR3 sequence: CASRSKRLAGGTFSTDTQYF. The nucleotide sequence reads as follows: TGTGCCAGTAGATCAAAAAGACTAGCGGGGGGCACTTTTAGCACAGATACGCAGTATTTT. The full variable domain, completed from the reference TRBV19 and TRBJ2-3 proteins outside the CDR3, reads DGGITQSPKYLFRKEGQNVTLSCEQNLNHDAMYWYRQDPGQGLRLIYYSQIVNDFQKGDIAEGYSVSREKKESFPLTVTSAQKNPTAFYLCASRSKRLAGGTFSTDTQYFGPGTRLTVL.